The 16 T cell receptor beta chains listed next were all sequenced from one sample in a study of cytomegalovirus exposure and HLA in healthy donors. The PCR contained 60 Vbeta and 13 Jbeta primers. Sequenced by immunoSEQ multiplex PCR; TCRdb stores in-frame clones only, minus some. The sample shows fewer than 250,000 clones, around 81% of them seen only once. The sample consisted of PBMCs. These receptors came from a man aged 18 to 30 in good health and CMV-seronegative.

This chain uses TRBV15 with TRBJ2-7; 8 bases match TRBD1. The trim removed 4 bases at V and 4 bases at J, leaving 6 bases unmatched. In germline, CDR1 is LNHNV, CDR2 YYDKDF (reference sequence). CDR3 length: 14 amino acids. CDR3 nucleotides: TGTGCCACCAGCACCCTGACAGGGGAATACGAGCAGTACTTC. This sequence encodes CATSTLTGEYEQYF.

The genes are TRBV27 and TRBJ2-1; the match to TRBD2 covers 10 bases. CDR1 MNHEY and CDR2 SMNVEV come from the germline V gene (reference sequence). The CDR3 has 15 residues. The junction had 5 bases not matched to a gene; V was cut back by 3 bases and J by 6 bases. In nucleotides, the CDR3 is TGTGCCAGCAGTTTCGACGAGCGGGGGGGCAATGAGCAGTTCTTC. This gives the protein CASSFDERGGNEQFF.

The chain has TRBV4-3 and TRBJ2-3; maybe TRBD2 (5 bases). Germline assignment: CDR1 LGHNA and CDR2 YSLEER. V was cut by 0 bases and J by 0 bases, with 10 bases left in between. This CDR3 region has 16 residues. The CDR3 DNA sequence: TGCGCCAGCAGCCAAGATAGGAGGACTAGCACAGATACGCAGTATTTT. This sequence encodes CASSQDRRTSTDTQYF.

The chain has TRBV4-3 and TRBJ2-5, with a weak D call TRBD2 (6 bases). Trimming cost V 4 bases and J 2 bases, with 20 bases left between them. This CDR3 region has 17 residues. Germline V CDR1 and CDR2: LGHNA, YSLEER. The CDR3 sequence: CASSPGLTSGPQETQYF. The CDR3 coding sequence is TGCGCCAGCAGCCCGGGCCTGACCAGCGGGCCTCAAGAGACCCAGTACTTC.

V usage is TRBV2 and J usage is TRBJ2-5, with TRBD1 identical over 9 bases. The CDR3 has 14 residues. V shed 6 bases and J 5 bases; nucleotides not matched to a gene: 7. Per the germline V gene, CDR1 is SNHLY and CDR2 is FYNNEI. CDR3 nucleotide sequence: TGTGCCAGCAGAGAACAGGGGGCGAGTGAGACCCAGTACTTC. Protein: CASREQGASETQYF. The complete variable domain, with remaining parts taken from reference TRBV2 and TRBJ2-5, reads EPEVTQTPSHQVTQMGQEVILRCVPISNHLYFYWYRQILGQKVEFLVSFYNNEISEKSEIFDDQFSVERPDGSNFTLKIRSTKLEDSAMYFCASREQGASETQYFGPGTRLLVL.

This clone showed up just a few times. The CDR3 loop is CASSSGLADGRADTQYF. In nucleotides, the CDR3 is TGTGCCAGTAGTTCGGGACTAGCGGACGGGCGGGCAGATACGCAGTATTTT. This chain connects TRBV19 to TRBJ2-3, with TRBD2 matching over 11 bases. V dropped 5 bases and J dropped 4; count of bases not matched to a gene: 11. Germline lookup yields CDR1 LNHDA and CDR2 SQIVND (reference sequence). The length of the CDR3 is 17 residues.

V and J are TRBV7-2 and TRBJ2-7; D possibly corresponds to TRBD2 (6 bases). Germline CDR1 is SGHTA and CDR2 is FQGNSA. The ends were cut back, 2 bases at V and 0 bases at J, with 14 bases in the middle. The CDR3 is 16 residues long. This chain's CDR3 is CASSLRFYGSSYEQYF. Here the CDR3 DNA reads TGTGCCAGCAGCTTACGTTTTTACGGGAGCTCCTACGAGCAGTACTTC.

This clone has only one observation. CDR3 sequence (DNA): TGTGCCAGCAGCCCCTCGGACAGGGGGGACGAGCAGTACTTC. It codes for CASSPSDRGDEQYF. V usage is TRBV7-3 and J usage is TRBJ2-7; 10 nucleotides agree with TRBD1. The J segment lost 5 bases and the V segment lost 5 bases, leaving 6 bases of the junction unmatched. This CDR3 comprises 14 residues. Germline V gene lookup returns CDR1 SGHTA and CDR2 FQGTGA.

A few counts support this clone. J is TRBJ1-1 and V is TRBV25-1; D is undetermined. The length of the CDR3 is 18 residues. Trimming pared 4 bases from V and 0 bases from J, leaving 21 bases between. Germline V gene sequence: CDR1 MGHDK, CDR2 SYGVNS. In nucleotides, the CDR3 is TGTGCCAGCAGTGGCCTCTCCGGAGGGAGGATAATGAACACTGAAGCTTTCTTT. Translation gives CASSGLSGGRIMNTEAFF.

The chain combines TRBV6-4 with TRBJ2-1; TRBD2 matches at 10 bases. Germline V gene lookup returns CDR1 MRHNA and CDR2 SNTAGT. The CDR3 runs to 14 residues. Unmatched junction bases numbered 4, after V lost 3 bases and J lost 8 bases. The chain's CDR3 is CASSEASGGYEQFF. The CDR3 nucleotides are TGTGCCAGCAGTGAGGCTAGCGGGGGCTATGAGCAGTTCTTC.

The J gene is TRBJ2-7, the V gene TRBV5-6; 7 nucleotides line up with TRBD1. This CDR3 has 15 residues. In germline, CDR1 is SGHDT, CDR2 YYEEEE. Trimming took 4 bases from V and 7 from J; bases not matched to a gene: 14. This chain's CDR3 is CASSGTGTVSLEQYF. The CDR3 DNA sequence: TGTGCCAGCAGCGGAACCGGGACAGTCAGTCTAGAGCAGTACTTC.

The chain uses TRBV19 and TRBJ1-5, with TRBD1 identical over 9 bases. Per germline, CDR1 LNHDA and CDR2 SQIVND (reference sequence). The CDR3 is 16 residues long. Trimming took 7 bases from V and 7 from J; bases not matched to a gene: 14. The CDR3 sequence is CASTPIETGGLQPQHF. In DNA form, the CDR3 reads TGTGCCAGTACCCCCATAGAGACAGGGGGATTACAGCCCCAGCATTTT.

On this clone itself: Its ends do not fully match the called genes, so a read error is possible. The V gene is TRBV2, the J gene TRBJ2-7, with 10 bases fitting TRBD2. CDR3 size: 13 residues. Looked up from germline, CDR1 is SNHLY and CDR2 is FYNNEI. The CDR3 region has the DNA TGTGCCAGCAGTGAAGCCCGGGGTAGCGGGGGGCACTTC. This translates into CASSEARGSGGHF.

This clone was seen once. The CDR3 DNA sequence: TGTGCCAGCTCACCACCGCTGGCGGGGGGGTCCTACAATGAGCAGTTCTTC. It encodes CASSPPLAGGSYNEQFF. The chain has TRBV18 and TRBJ2-1; TRBD2 matches at 9 bases. V was clipped by 0 bases and J by 1 base; unmatched bases: 4. The CDR3 consists of 17 residues. Germline lookup yields CDR1 KGHSH and CDR2 LQKENI.

The chain uses TRBV19 and TRBJ1-2; no firm D call. This CDR3 comprises 13 residues. Trimming took 3 bases from V and 6 from J, leaving 11 bases between them. Germline CDR1 reads LNHDA; CDR2 reads SQIVND (reference sequence). CDR3 nucleotides: TGTGCCAGTAGTATTCAGATGGCCCATGGCTACACCTTC. It yields the protein CASSIQMAHGYTF. The full variable domain, in which reference TRBV19 and TRBJ1-2 provide the parts outside the CDR3, is DGGITQSPKYLFRKEGQNVTLSCEQNLNHDAMYWYRQDPGQGLRLIYYSQIVNDFQKGDIAEGYSVSREKKESFPLTVTSAQKNPTAFYLCASSIQMAHGYTFGSGTRLTVV.

The J gene is TRBJ2-1, the V gene TRBV29-1; 11 nucleotides agree with TRBD2. This CDR3 spans 15 amino acids. Germline V gene lookup returns CDR1 SQVTM and CDR2 ANQGSEA. V lost 7 bases and J lost 4; bases outside the gene matches: 9. The CDR3 nucleotides read TGCAGCGACTCAGCTGGGACTAGCGGATACAATGAGCAGTTCTTC. It yields the protein CSDSAGTSGYNEQFF.